This is a list of T cell receptor beta chains from one sample in a study of shared clonotypes between healthy human individuals. Profiled with immunoSEQ multiplex PCR; TCRdb holds only in-frame clones, not every one. In the table there are roughly 450,000 clones, 70% to 80% of which are singletons. Source material: PBMCs. These receptors all come from a woman aged 40 to 50 in good health. Some clones in this sample may be carry-over from other donors' samples. CDR3s include the opening cysteine and the closing phenylalanine or tryptophan. D genes are given only for firm matches. A clone size is listed for some rows: how often the clone was seen (once, few, many), or a class if it is expanded.

V	J	size	length	D	CDR3	DNA
TRBV5-1	TRBJ2-3	NA	18	NA	CASSLGLGSTVRTDTQYF	TGCGCCAGCAGCTTGGGACTGGGATCAACGGTTCGCACAGATACGCAGTATTTT
TRBV6-4	TRBJ2-3	NA	16	NA	CASSDSGATPTDTQYF	TGTGCCAGCAGTGATTCAGGGGCTACCCCCACAGATACGCAGTATTTT
TRBV2	TRBJ1-3	NA	15	NA	CASSGTGRIGNTIYF	TGTGCCAGCAGTGGAACAGGGAGAATCGGAAACACCATATATTTT
TRBV7-2	TRBJ2-1	NA	17	NA	CASSTFLARLSYNEQFF	TGTGCCAGCAGCACCTTCCTAGCGCGTCTCTCCTACAATGAGCAGTTCTTC
TRBV6-5	TRBJ1-2	NA	11	TRBD1	CASRGTVEFTF	TGTGCCAGCAGGGGGACAGTCGAATTCACCTTC
TRBV7-2	TRBJ2-6	NA	15	NA	CASSLASSGANVLTF	TGTGCCAGCAGCCTAGCGAGCTCTGGGGCCAACGTCCTGACTTTC
TRBV5-5	TRBJ2-1	NA	15	NA	CASSARTGDWNEQFF	TGTGCCAGCAGCGCCCGGACCGGAGACTGGAATGAGCAGTTCTTC
TRBV28	TRBJ2-7	NA	16	NA	CASREAGGRGKYEQYF	TGTGCCAGCAGAGAGGCTGGGGGTCGTGGGAAATACGAGCAGTACTTC
TRBV7-9	TRBJ1-2	few	16	NA	CASSTRPWGTNYGYTF	TGTGCCAGCAGCACACGCCCGTGGGGGACTAACTATGGCTACACCTTC
TRBV27	TRBJ1-5	NA	15	NA	CASSSNGWGNQPQHF	TGTGCCAGCAGTTCCAACGGGTGGGGCAATCAGCCCCAGCATTTT
TRBV6-1	TRBJ2-6	NA	15	NA	CASSEWGSGANVLTF	TGTGCCAGCAGTGAATGGGGCTCTGGGGCCAACGTCCTGACTTTC
TRBV5-1	TRBJ2-5	NA	14	TRBD2	CASSLSASGETQYF	TGCGCCAGCAGCTTGTCCGCTAGCGGAGAGACCCAGTACTTC
TRBV28	TRBJ2-2	NA	16	TRBD1	CASRIQGSPGTGELFF	TGTGCCAGCAGAATACAGGGGTCACCGGGGACCGGGGAGCTGTTTTTT
TRBV5-4	TRBJ1-2	NA	13	NA	CASRLDDLGGYTF	TGTGCCAGCAGACTCGACGATCTGGGGGGCTACACCTTC
TRBV19	TRBJ2-7	few	15	TRBD2	CASSPGLAEGREQYF	TGTGCCAGTAGTCCGGGACTAGCGGAGGGGCGGGAGCAGTACTTC
TRBV7-2	TRBJ2-5	NA	13	NA	CASSRRASETQYF	TGTGCCAGTTCCCGTAGGGCTTCGGAGACCCAGTACTTC
TRBV5-5	TRBJ2-7	NA	13	TRBD2	CASSTSGSHEQYF	TGTGCCAGCTCGACTAGCGGGAGCCACGAGCAGTACTTC
TRBV11-2	TRBJ2-5	NA	18	TRBD2	CASSRGLAGGYNQETQYF	TGTGCCAGCAGCCGGGGACTAGCGGGAGGGTACAACCAAGAGACCCAGTACTTC